This TCR beta chain was retrieved from a study of shared clonotypes between healthy human individuals. Study observations and caveats: Represented diversity, genetic and exposure-history alike, was limited by few donors.

The CDR3 spans 14 residues. Per germline, CDR1 SGHRS and CDR2 YFSETQ. Trimming at V came to 3 bases and at J to 5 bases, leaving 3 bases not matched to a gene. A word on this clone: Its antigen is not known.

Unsorted PBMC samples were amplified in replicate PCRs containing around 310 ng DNA, tens of thousands of T cell genomes. Only in-frame clones appear in the TCRdb table, and some are missing; sequencing was by immunoSEQ multiplex PCR. The sample contains fewer than 700,000 clones, roughly four fifths of which appear only once. This TCR was sampled from a woman aged 40-49 years in good health. Some clones in this sample may be carry-over from other donors' samples. Sequenced material: PBMCs. The J gene is TRBJ1-4, the V gene TRBV5-1; 8 bases align to TRBD1. CDR3 protein: CASSSGTGNEKLFF. The DNA of the CDR3 is TGCGCCAGCAGCTCCGGGACAGGCAATGAAAAACTGTTTTTT.